Listed below are T cell receptor beta chains from one sample, sequenced in a study of OX40 agonist ivuxolimab in advanced cancers. Method: immunoSEQ multiplex PCR; TCRdb's copy keeps in-frame clones and lacks some. This sample yields 150,000 to 190,000 clones, of which around 94% are seen a single time; about 0.3% belongs to the top ten. The sequencing here drew on CD4+ or CD8+ T cells sorted from blood, taken in a trial of the OX40 agonist ivuxolimab. The receptor source for this set is an adult with an advanced solid tumor such as melanoma, head and neck, liver or kidney cancer. Both conserved end residues are part of each CDR3. A D gene is named only where the DNA matches it firmly. Where a row states a size, it is once, few, many or the class of an expanded clone; other rows omit it.

d_call,j_call,v_call,clone_size,cdr3_aa,cdr3_nt
TRBD2,TRBJ2-3,TRBV28,NA,CASTLPGGGADTQYF,TGTGCCAGCACCCTCCCGGGGGGAGGCGCAGATACGCAGTATTTT
NA,TRBJ1-6,TRBV11-2,NA,CASRPARDSPLHF,TGTGCCAGCAGGCCCGCGCGAGATTCACCCCTCCACTTT
NA,TRBJ1-1,TRBV19,NA,CASLTQNRATEAFF,TGTGCCAGTCTCACCCAGAACAGAGCCACTGAAGCTTTCTTT
TRBD2,TRBJ2-1,TRBV15,NA,CATSRVRGGLAVEQFF,TGTGCCACCAGCAGAGTACGTGGGGGACTAGCAGTCGAGCAGTTCTTC
NA,TRBJ2-2,TRBV10-1,once,CASSAGFPNTGELFF,TGCGCCAGCAGTGCCGGATTCCCGAACACCGGGGAGCTGTTTTTT
TRBD1,TRBJ1-2,TRBV7-3,once,CASSPFEGARDYGYTF,TGTGCCAGCAGCCCCTTCGAGGGGGCGCGAGACTATGGCTACACCTTC
NA,TRBJ1-3,TRBV18,NA,CASSPMGRTYSGNTIYF,TGTGCCAGCTCACCAATGGGCAGGACTTACTCTGGAAACACCATATATTTT
TRBD2,TRBJ2-7,TRBV11-2,NA,CASSPRRRGAYYEQYF,TGTGCCAGCAGCCCACGTCGGCGGGGGGCTTACTACGAGCAGTACTTC
TRBD1,TRBJ1-5,TRBV6-1,NA,CASRGQSLGAQHF,TGTGCCAGCAGGGGACAGTCGTTGGGGGCCCAGCATTTT
NA,TRBJ1-1,TRBV2,NA,CASSDRGNTEAFF,TGTGCCAGCAGTGACAGAGGGAACACTGAAGCTTTCTTT
TRBD1,TRBJ1-1,TRBV29-1,NA,CSSGQAANTEAFF,TGCAGCTCAGGACAGGCCGCGAACACTGAAGCTTTCTTT
TRBD2,TRBJ2-1,TRBV6-1,NA,CACSKLAGGNNEQFF,TGTGCCTGCTCTAAGCTAGCGGGAGGGAACAATGAGCAGTTCTTC
NA,TRBJ2-5,TRBV15,NA,CATSRDLGRETQYF,TGTGCCACCAGCAGAGATCTGGGGCGGGAGACCCAGTACTTC
NA,TRBJ2-7,TRBV4-3,NA,CASSQDRPGDEQYF,TGCGCCAGCAGCCAAGATCGGCCGGGGGACGAGCAGTACTTC
TRBD1,TRBJ2-5,TRBV5-4,NA,CASSLVGTGGRETQYF,TGTGCCAGCAGCTTGGTAGGGACAGGGGGCAGAGAGACCCAGTACTTC
TRBD2,TRBJ2-2,TRBV4-3,NA,CASSQESPLAGNTGELFF,TGCGCCAGCAGCCAAGAAAGTCCACTAGCGGGAAACACCGGGGAGCTGTTTTTT
NA,TRBJ2-3,TRBV27,NA,CASSLWGRAADTQYF,TGTGCCAGCAGTTTATGGGGCAGGGCTGCAGATACGCAGTATTTT
NA,TRBJ1-2,TRBV19,NA,CASSSLGTYGYTF,TGTGCCAGTAGTTCCCTCGGCACCTATGGCTACACCTTC